This T cell receptor (beta chain) comes out of a study of OX40 agonist ivuxolimab in advanced cancers. The method was immunoSEQ multiplex PCR; TCRdb's version includes in-frame clones alone and lacks a portion of them. The sample yields 70,000 or so clones, around 90% seen once. Comments on this clone: Its antigen remains unknown.

Overall study results and limits: The work left the antigen specificity of expanded peripheral T cells undetermined. On average, a greater number of expanded clones characterised CD8+ T cells relative to CD4+.

Per the germline V gene, CDR1 is SGHRS and CDR2 is YFSETQ. The CDR3 loop spans 14 amino acids. V lost 4 bases to trimming and J lost 1 base, with 9 bases between them. Here the sequenced sample was CD4+ or CD8+ T cells sorted from blood, taken in a trial of the OX40 agonist ivuxolimab. The chain is built from TRBV5-1 and TRBJ1-3; D uncertain. The sequence derives from an adult with an advanced solid tumor such as melanoma, head and neck, liver or kidney cancer. The CDR3 loop is CASSQSLSGNTIYF. CDR3 nucleotides: TGCGCCAGCAGCCAGAGTCTGTCTGGAAACACCATATATTTT. The full variable domain, in which reference TRBV5-1 and TRBJ1-3 provide the parts outside the CDR3, is KAGVTQTPRYLIKTRGQQVTLSCSPISGHRSVSWYQQTPGQGLQFLFEYFSETQRNKGNFPGRFSGRQFSNSRSEMNVSTLELGDSALYLCASSQSLSGNTIYFGEGSWLTVV.